The 22 T cell receptor beta chains below all came from one sample that was sequenced in a study of T-cell reconstitution after alpha-beta-depleted transplantation in children. Unique molecular identifiers were built into the TCRbeta library. TCRdb reprocessed the PCR reads with MiXCR, giving one entry per CDR3 protein. The repertoire holds around 670,000 distinct CDR3 sequences, roughly 13% seen once, with roughly 0.84% in the top ten. Sequencing used PBMCs, obtained before TCRalphabeta/CD19-depleted stem cell transplant. The receptors were gathered from a girl aged 2 to 10 with congenital amegakaryocytic thrombocytopenia, due to receive a stem cell transplant.

The chain carries TRBV2 and TRBJ2-7; D remains unclear. The germline V gene has CDR1 SNHLY and CDR2 FYNNEI. V was clipped by 3 bases and J by 6 bases, with 6 bases between them. The CDR3 is 11 residues long. The CDR3 sequence: CASSDVVEQYF. The DNA for the CDR3 is TGTGCCAGCAGTGACGTCGTCGAGCAGTACTTC.

This clonotype was seen more than once but under ten times. This rearrangement joins TRBV4-1 to TRBJ2-3; no reliable D call. The CDR3 is 16 amino acids. V was shortened by 1 base and J by 4 bases, with 15 bases between the two germline ends. Per the germline V gene, CDR1 is MGHRA and CDR2 is YSYEKL. CDR3 residues: CASSQVSGVGADTQYF. CDR3 sequence (DNA): TGCGCCAGCAGCCAAGTTTCAGGAGTTGGGGCAGATACGCAGTATTTT.

This clonotype has a handful of counts. J is TRBJ2-5 and V is TRBV12-3 or TRBV12-4; maybe TRBD1 (6 bases). With 3 bases removed from V and 3 bases from J, the gap between germline ends came to 14 bases. The CDR3 spans 15 residues. This chain's CDR3 is CASSFPNQGKETQYF. In DNA form, the CDR3 reads TGTGCCAGCAGTTTTCCGAATCAGGGGAAAGAGACCCAGTACTTC.

Comment on this clonotype: A much larger clone is a single base away; this may be a read error. The CDR3 region has the DNA TGTGCCAGCACTGAAGGGGGTAGGGAGACCCAGTACTTC. This codes for CASTEGGRETQYF. This rearrangement joins TRBV2 to TRBJ2-5; possible D gene TRBD1, 6 bases. CDR1 and CDR2 from the germline V gene are SNHLY and FYNNEI. This CDR3 has 13 amino acids.

This clonotype was seen repeatedly, ten times or more. This rearrangement joins TRBV5-1 to TRBJ2-1; 13 bases line up with TRBD2. Germline CDR1 is SGHRS and CDR2 is YFSETQ. This CDR3 comprises 18 residues. With 4 bases clipped from V and 3 bases from J, the junction kept 10 bases outside the gene matches. CDR3 nucleotide sequence: TGCGCCAGCAGCCCAGGGCGACTAGCGGGAGGATACTACAATGAGCAGTTCTTC. It translates to CASSPGRLAGGYYNEQFF. The entire variable domain, with the rest obtained from reference TRBV5-1 and TRBJ2-1, is as follows: KAGVTQTPRYLIKTRGQQVTLSCSPISGHRSVSWYQQTPGQGLQFLFEYFSETQRNKGNFPGRFSGRQFSNSRSEMNVSTLELGDSALYLCASSPGRLAGGYYNEQFFGPGTRLTVL.

This clonotype has more than one count but fewer than ten. The chain combines TRBV7-9 with TRBJ1-2; D gene uncertain. Germline V gives CDR1 SEHNR, CDR2 FQNEAQ (reference sequence). This CDR3 has 13 residues. Trimming left V 4 bases short and J 3 bases short, with 9 bases between. The CDR3 sequence: CASSSNLYYGYTF. CDR3 nucleotide sequence: TGTGCCAGCAGCTCAAACCTTTACTATGGCTACACCTTC.

This clonotype was counted a few times. This chain uses TRBV7-8 with TRBJ1-1, with D tentatively TRBD1 (5 bases). The CDR3 extends over 13 amino acids. The germline V gene encodes CDR1 SGHVS and CDR2 FQNEAQ. Trimming shortened V by 4 bases and J by 11 bases, and 17 bases separated the two germline ends. DNA for the CDR3: TGTGCCAGCAGCTCGGGAAAGGGGCGAATTGCTTTCTTT. Translated, it gives CASSSGKGRIAFF.

The CDR3 DNA reads as TGTGCCAGCAGACACTCCGGGACGCCTAAAACCGGGGAGCTGTTTTTT. Amino acids: CASRHSGTPKTGELFF. V usage is TRBV28 and J usage is TRBJ2-2; D is possibly TRBD1 or TRBD2 (5 bases each). Trimming took off 6 bases at V and 5 bases at J, with 19 bases between the two ends. This CDR3 comprises 16 residues. The V gene's germline CDR1 is MDHEN and CDR2 SYDVKM.

The chain employs TRBV12-3 or TRBV12-4 and TRBJ2-6; 7 nucleotides agree with TRBD1. The CDR3 has 18 amino acids. The ends lost 3 bases at V and 4 bases at J; junction bases unmatched: 12. CDR3 bases: TGTGCCAGCAGTTTTTGGGGACAGTACCGGTTGGGGGCCAACGTCCTGACTTTC. This encodes CASSFWGQYRLGANVLTF.

This chain connects TRBV24-1 to TRBJ2-1, with D possibly called TRBD1 or TRBD2 (7 bases each). Deletions cut 3 bases from V and 4 bases from J, with 12 bases between. The CDR3 runs to 15 residues. Germline V CDR1 and CDR2: KGHDR, SFDVKD. The CDR3, as DNA: TGTGCCACCAGTGATGCAGGGGGGGATTACAATGAGCAGTTCTTC. Amino acids: CATSDAGGDYNEQFF.

This clonotype was counted ten times or more. The chain carries TRBV28 and TRBJ2-3, with D perhaps assigned TRBD1 or TRBD2 (6 bases each). CDR1 and CDR2 from the germline V gene are MDHEN and SYDVKM. This CDR3 has 17 amino acids. Trimming stripped 7 bases from V and 2 bases from J, with 22 bases between. The CDR3: CASTQGRYGTFTDTQYF. The CDR3 coding sequence is TGTGCCAGCACCCAGGGGAGGTATGGGACGTTCACAGATACGCAGTATTTT.

The DNA of the CDR3 is TGTGCCATCAGTGAGTCGGTAGCGGGAGGGCCAGATGAGCAGTTCTTC. Translated, it gives CAISESVAGGPDEQFF. This chain uses TRBV10-3 with TRBJ2-1; 11 positions agree with TRBD2. The V gene's germline CDR1 is ENHRY and CDR2 SYGVKD. After removal of 0 bases from V and 8 bases from J, the junction contained 6 bases not matched to a gene. The CDR3 is 16 residues long.

This clonotype showed up many times. J is TRBJ2-1 and V is TRBV7-9; possible D gene TRBD2, 6 bases. Looked up from germline, CDR1 is SEHNR and CDR2 is FQNEAQ (reference sequence). V shed 5 bases and J shed 9 bases, with 23 bases lying between them. The CDR3 totals 16 residues. CDR3 in amino acids: CASSVRAGRSGLEQFF. The DNA for the CDR3 is TGTGCCAGCAGCGTACGAGCTGGACGTAGCGGACTTGAGCAGTTCTTC. Based on the CDR3 plus reference TRBV7-9 and TRBJ2-1, the full variable domain is DTGVSQNPRHKITKRGQNVTFRCDPISEHNRLYWYRQTLGQGPEFLTYFQNEAQLEKSRLLSDRFSAERPKGSFSTLEIQRTEQGDSAMYLCASSVRAGRSGLEQFFGPGTRLTVL.

The chain couples TRBV7-9 to TRBJ2-7, with unresolved D. The V end was cut by 5 bases, the J end by 4 bases, with 18 bases between. This CDR3 has 15 residues. Germline CDR1 reads SEHNR; CDR2 reads FQNEAQ (reference sequence). CDR3 DNA: TGTGCCAGCAGCCCCCGAGGTGGGTCCCATTACGAGCAGTACTTC. This encodes CASSPRGGSHYEQYF.

This clonotype has more than one count but fewer than ten. The J gene is TRBJ1-5, the V gene TRBV6-1, with D hard to call. Germline CDR1 is MNHNS and CDR2 is SASEGT. V dropped 7 bases and J dropped 3 bases, with 10 bases sitting between them. This CDR3 is built from 13 residues. CDR3 DNA: TGTGCCAGCACCAAGGCGCTCAATCAGCCCCAGCATTTT. This codes for CASTKALNQPQHF.

This clonotype was detected a few times. The V gene is TRBV7-3, the J gene TRBJ2-3; D is perhaps TRBD1 or TRBD2 (6 bases each). This CDR3 has 15 amino acids. CDR1 and CDR2 from the germline V gene are SGHTA and FQGTGA. V was cut by 0 bases and J by 7 bases, with 14 bases left in between. CDR3 DNA: TGTGCCAGCAGCTTAACCGGGACTGGGGGCCATACGCAGTATTTT. Its translation: CASSLTGTGGHTQYF.

V gene TRBV5-1 combines with J gene TRBJ1-2, with D possibly being TRBD1 (6 bases). Germline CDR1 is SGHRS and CDR2 is YFSETQ. The CDR3 sequence is 14 residues long. V was clipped by 4 bases and J by 3 bases, with 13 bases between them. The CDR3 DNA sequence: TGCGCCAGCAGCCCTTACAGGGAAGACTATGGCTACACCTTC. This sequence encodes CASSPYREDYGYTF.

V usage is TRBV7-9 and J usage is TRBJ2-1; D unresolved. The germline V and J ends were trimmed by 4 bases and 0 bases, with 10 bases remaining between them. Germline loops: CDR1 SEHNR, CDR2 FQNEAQ (reference sequence). The CDR3 covers 15 residues. The CDR3 sequence is CASSWASSSYNEQFF. The DNA for the CDR3 is TGTGCCAGCAGCTGGGCTTCGAGCTCCTACAATGAGCAGTTCTTC.

This clonotype came up many times. The chain recombines TRBV5-1 with TRBJ2-1; no definite D call. There are 13 residues in the CDR3. The germline CDR1 and CDR2 sequences are SGHRS and YFSETQ. Between the trimmed V and J ends, which lost 2 bases and 6 bases, there was a span of 9 bases. CDR3 residues: CASSLAASNEQFF. The DNA of the CDR3 is TGCGCCAGCAGCTTAGCAGCATCCAATGAGCAGTTCTTC.

This chain connects TRBV20-1 to TRBJ2-2; 13 bases agree with TRBD2. This CDR3 is built from 16 residues. V shed 5 bases, J shed 7 bases, and the junction held 10 bases outside the gene matches. Germline V lookup: CDR1 DFQATT, CDR2 SNEGSKA (reference sequence). For the CDR3, the DNA is TGCAGTGCTCCGCCACTAGCGGGAGGGCCGAACGGGGAGCTGTTTTTT. Translated: CSAPPLAGGPNGELFF.

This clonotype has a handful of counts. The rearrangement links TRBV30 to TRBJ2-7; 8 bases match TRBD2. Germline values: CDR1 GTSNPN, CDR2 SVGIG (reference sequence). With V trimmed by 7 bases and J by 2 bases, 13 bases remained unmatched. This CDR3 spans 15 amino acids. This chain's CDR3 is CAFLGGIAGTYEQYF. CDR3 nucleotides: TGTGCCTTTCTGGGTGGGATAGCGGGAACCTACGAGCAGTACTTC.

Notes on this clonotype: Sequence at one end of the junction differs from germline and may be a read error. The chain combines TRBV24-1 with TRBJ2-5; 7 bases are a match to TRBD1. CDR1 is KGHDR and CDR2 is SFDVKD in the germline V gene. The CDR3 has 16 residues. CDR3 residues: CAASYLSDRAQETQYF. The CDR3, as DNA: TGTGCCGCCAGTTATTTATCCGACAGGGCCCAAGAGACCCAGTACTTC.